The 14 T cell receptor beta chains reported below all come from one sample, sequenced in a study of T cells in Graves' hyperthyroidism and ophthalmopathy. Amplified TCR beta CDR3 regions derived from RNA transcripts. A first-round RT-PCR of the TCR CDR3 used the HTBI primer set. TCRdb re-derived calls from the multiplex PCR reads in MiXCR, one entry per CDR3 protein. Counted here are 300,000 to 400,000 distinct CDR3 sequences, roughly 21% occurring once; the ten biggest clones make up roughly 52%. The sequenced material came from blood. These receptors came from a woman aged 50 to 60 with Graves' hyperthyroidism.

CDR3 region: CASSPSGQGDYEQYF. The CDR3 DNA is TGTGCCAGCAGCCCCTCCGGACAGGGGGACTACGAGCAGTACTTC. The rearrangement uses TRBV7-6 and TRBJ2-7; TRBD1 matches 10 bases. The germline V gene encodes CDR1 SGHVS and CDR2 FNYEAQ. The CDR3 has 15 amino acids. With V trimmed by 5 bases and J by 3 bases, 7 bases remained unmatched.

This clonotype was found many times. The chain recombines TRBV27 with TRBJ2-5; 10 positions match TRBD2. CDR1 is MNHEY and CDR2 is SMNVEV in the germline V gene (reference sequence). The trim removed 2 bases at V and 4 bases at J, leaving 4 bases unmatched. This CDR3 has 15 amino acids. CDR3 in DNA: TGTGCCAGCAGTTTAAGCGGGGGGGCCGCAGAGACCCAGTACTTC. Its protein is CASSLSGGAAETQYF.

This clonotype was seen a few times. The V gene is TRBV25-1, the J gene TRBJ2-3; D gene unclear. V was clipped by 1 base and J by 4 bases, with 6 bases between them. Germline V gene sequence: CDR1 MGHDK, CDR2 SYGVNS. The CDR3 covers 13 residues. In DNA form, the CDR3 reads TGTGCCAGCAGTGAATCTAGTCCAGATACGCAGTATTTT. As protein: CASSESSPDTQYF.

This clonotype came up a few times. The chain is built from TRBV3-1 and TRBJ2-5, with D hard to call. The germline V and J ends were trimmed by 1 base and 2 bases, with 8 bases remaining between them. Germline CDR1 LGHDT, CDR2 YNNKEL (reference sequence). The length of the CDR3 is 14 residues. DNA of the CDR3: TGTGCCAGCAGCCAAGGGGCACAGCAAGAGACCCAGTACTTC. Its translation is CASSQGAQQETQYF.

This clonotype has more than one count but fewer than ten. The V gene is TRBV20-1, the J gene TRBJ1-1, with TRBD1 matching over 9 bases. This CDR3 has 11 amino acids. After removal of 3 bases from V and 8 bases from J, the junction contained 1 base not matched to a gene. The germline gives CDR1 DFQATT, CDR2 SNEGSKA (reference sequence). DNA of the CDR3: TGCAGTGCTAGCGGACAGGGGGAAGCTTTCTTT. Its translation: CSASGQGEAFF.

The chain links TRBV12-3 or TRBV12-4 to TRBJ1-1, with D possibly TRBD1 on 6 matching bases. V was trimmed by 7 bases and J by 11 bases, leaving 14 bases between them. The CDR3 sequence is 11 residues long. The CDR3 spells CASTHRARAFF. CDR3 bases: TGTGCCAGCACCCACAGGGCACGGGCTTTCTTT.

This clonotype was seen at least ten times. This chain uses TRBV5-1 with TRBJ1-5, with D perhaps matching TRBD1 (5 bases). Germline V lookup: CDR1 SGHRS, CDR2 YFSETQ. The CDR3 runs to 15 residues. Trimming took 2 bases from V and 4 from J, leaving 13 bases between them. This CDR3 is CASSLRTGANQPQHF. The CDR3 bases are TGCGCCAGCAGCTTAAGAACAGGAGCTAATCAGCCCCAGCATTTT.

At least ten counts were recorded for this clonotype. The genes are TRBV20-1 and TRBJ2-3; 11 positions match TRBD2. From germline, CDR1 is DFQATT and CDR2 SNEGSKA (reference sequence). V dropped 4 bases and J dropped 2; count of bases not matched to a gene: 2. CDR3 length equals 14 residues. The CDR3 nucleotides read TGCAGTGCTAAGGGACTAGCGGACACAGATACGCAGTATTTT. This gives the protein CSAKGLADTDTQYF.

The J gene is TRBJ2-1, the V gene TRBV12-3 or TRBV12-4, with 8 bases identical to TRBD2. The CDR3 is 15 amino acids. Germline trimming cut 5 bases from V and 7 bases from J; bases unmatched to any gene: 10. The CDR3 protein is CASSPNTGGQNEQFF. The CDR3 nucleotides read TGTGCCAGCAGTCCGAACACGGGAGGGCAAAATGAGCAGTTCTTC.

V and J are TRBV2 and TRBJ2-3, with TRBD2 matching over 13 bases. The CDR3 runs 15 residues. The J segment lost 4 bases and the V segment lost 5 bases, leaving 3 bases of the junction unmatched. Germline V lookup: CDR1 SNHLY, CDR2 FYNNEI. CDR3 sequence: CASSTGLAGSDTQYF. DNA of the CDR3: TGTGCCAGCAGTACGGGACTAGCGGGATCAGATACGCAGTATTTT.

This clonotype came up many times. The chain links TRBV6-1 to TRBJ1-5; D gene ambiguous. Germline assignment: CDR1 MNHNS and CDR2 SASEGT. The CDR3 covers 15 residues. V dropped 4 bases and J dropped 4 bases, with 14 bases sitting between them. The CDR3 is CASSGEGLGNQPQHF. The DNA of the CDR3 is TGTGCCAGCAGTGGTGAAGGGTTAGGGAATCAGCCCCAGCATTTT.

This clonotype occurred a few times. This chain uses TRBV20-1 with TRBJ2-3, with D perhaps TRBD1 (5 bases). Germline V gives CDR1 DFQATT, CDR2 SNEGSKA (reference sequence). This CDR3 contains 16 residues. The V end lost 2 bases, the J end lost 0 bases, and 15 bases lay between the germline ends. The CDR3 loop reads CSARPGHPSSTDTQYF. The CDR3 region has the DNA TGCAGTGCTAGACCCGGACACCCGTCTAGCACAGATACGCAGTATTTT.

The chain joins TRBV15 to TRBJ2-1, with D possibly being TRBD1 or TRBD2 (5 bases each). This CDR3 has 15 residues. Deletions cut 1 base from V and 2 bases from J, with 9 bases between. In germline, CDR1 is LNHNV, CDR2 YYDKDF (reference sequence). The CDR3 here is CATSRGGRAYNEQFF. The CDR3 DNA reads TGTGCCACCAGCAGAGGGGGGAGAGCCTACAATGAGCAGTTCTTC.

The chain carries TRBV19 and TRBJ2-6; the D gene could be TRBD1 or TRBD2 (5 bases each). V was shortened by 3 bases and J by 1 base, with 16 bases between the two germline ends. Germline loops: CDR1 LNHDA, CDR2 SQIVND (reference sequence). CDR3 length equals 18 residues. Here the CDR3 reads CASSILGADTSGANVLTF. CDR3 nucleotides: TGTGCCAGTAGTATTCTCGGGGCGGATACATCTGGGGCCAACGTCCTGACTTTC.